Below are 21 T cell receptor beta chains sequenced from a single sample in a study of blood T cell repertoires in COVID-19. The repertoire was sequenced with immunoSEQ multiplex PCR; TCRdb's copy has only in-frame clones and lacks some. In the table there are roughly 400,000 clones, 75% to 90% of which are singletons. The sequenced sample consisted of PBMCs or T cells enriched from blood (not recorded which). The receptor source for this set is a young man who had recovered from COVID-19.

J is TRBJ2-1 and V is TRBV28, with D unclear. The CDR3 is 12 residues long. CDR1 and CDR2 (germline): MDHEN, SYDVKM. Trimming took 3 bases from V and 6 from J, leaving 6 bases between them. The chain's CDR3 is CASSFFGNEQFF. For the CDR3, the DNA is TGTGCCAGCAGTTTTTTCGGCAATGAGCAGTTCTTC.

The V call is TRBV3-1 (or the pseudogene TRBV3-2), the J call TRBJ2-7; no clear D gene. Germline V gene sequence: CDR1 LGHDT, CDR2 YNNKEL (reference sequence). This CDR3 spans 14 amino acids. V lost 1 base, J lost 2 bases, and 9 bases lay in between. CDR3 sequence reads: CASSQVTPTYEQYF. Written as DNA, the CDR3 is TGTGCCAGCAGCCAAGTTACACCAACCTACGAGCAGTACTTC.

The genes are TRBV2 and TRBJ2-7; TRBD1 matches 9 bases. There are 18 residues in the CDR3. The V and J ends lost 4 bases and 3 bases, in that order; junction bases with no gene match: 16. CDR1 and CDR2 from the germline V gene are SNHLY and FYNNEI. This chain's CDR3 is CASSARTGARYGGYEQYF. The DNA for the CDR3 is TGTGCCAGCAGTGCCAGGACAGGGGCAAGGTACGGGGGCTACGAGCAGTACTTC.

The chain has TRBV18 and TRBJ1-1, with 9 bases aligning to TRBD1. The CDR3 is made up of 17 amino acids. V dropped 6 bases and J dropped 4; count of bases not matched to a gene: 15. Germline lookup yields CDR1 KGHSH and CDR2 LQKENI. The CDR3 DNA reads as TGTGCCAGCTCTCCTCCGGGACAGGGAGGCGGTGGCACTGAAGCTTTCTTT. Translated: CASSPPGQGGGGTEAFF.

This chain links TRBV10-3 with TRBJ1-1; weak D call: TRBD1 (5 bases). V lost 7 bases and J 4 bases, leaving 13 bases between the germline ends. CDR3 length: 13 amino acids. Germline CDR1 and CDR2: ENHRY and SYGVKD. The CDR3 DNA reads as TGTGCCATCAAGCAGGGCTTGGGCACTGAAGCTTTCTTT. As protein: CAIKQGLGTEAFF.

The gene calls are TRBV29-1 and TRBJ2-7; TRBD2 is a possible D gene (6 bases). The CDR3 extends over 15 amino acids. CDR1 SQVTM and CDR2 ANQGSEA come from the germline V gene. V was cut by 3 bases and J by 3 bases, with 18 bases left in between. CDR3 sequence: CSVETRGNKFYEQYF. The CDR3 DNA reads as TGCAGCGTTGAGACCCGCGGGAACAAATTCTACGAGCAGTACTTC.

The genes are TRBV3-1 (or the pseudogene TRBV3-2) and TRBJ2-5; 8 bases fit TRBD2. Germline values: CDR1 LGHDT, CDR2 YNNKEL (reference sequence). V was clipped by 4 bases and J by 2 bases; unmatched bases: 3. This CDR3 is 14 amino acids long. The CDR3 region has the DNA TGTGCCAGCAGCCCTAGCGGGCAACAAGAGACCCAGTACTTC. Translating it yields CASSPSGQQETQYF.

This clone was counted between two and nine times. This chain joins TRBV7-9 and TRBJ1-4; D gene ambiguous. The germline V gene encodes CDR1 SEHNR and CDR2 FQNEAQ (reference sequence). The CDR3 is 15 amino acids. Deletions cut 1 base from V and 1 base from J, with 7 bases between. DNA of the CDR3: TGTGCCAGCAGCTTAGGGAGGGAAACTAATGAAAAACTGTTTTTT. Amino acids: CASSLGRETNEKLFF.

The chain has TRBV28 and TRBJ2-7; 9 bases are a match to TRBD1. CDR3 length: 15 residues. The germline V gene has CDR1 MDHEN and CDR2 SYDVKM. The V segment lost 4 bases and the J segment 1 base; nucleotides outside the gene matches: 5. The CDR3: CASSSPGTGSYEQYF. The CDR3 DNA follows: TGTGCCAGCAGTTCACCCGGGACAGGGTCCTACGAGCAGTACTTC.

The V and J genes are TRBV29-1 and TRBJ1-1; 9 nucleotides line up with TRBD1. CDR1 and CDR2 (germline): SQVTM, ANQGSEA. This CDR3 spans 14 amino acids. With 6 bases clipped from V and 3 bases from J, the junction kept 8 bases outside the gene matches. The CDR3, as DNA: TGCAGCGTAGCAAAACAGGGGGCTTACACTGAAGCTTTCTTT. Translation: CSVAKQGAYTEAFF.

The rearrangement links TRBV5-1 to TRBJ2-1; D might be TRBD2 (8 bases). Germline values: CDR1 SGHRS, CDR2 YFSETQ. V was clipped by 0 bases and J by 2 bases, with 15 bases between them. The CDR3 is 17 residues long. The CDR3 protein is CASSLEGAGGTYNEQFF. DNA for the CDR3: TGCGCCAGCAGCTTGGAGGGGGCGGGAGGCACCTACAATGAGCAGTTCTTC.

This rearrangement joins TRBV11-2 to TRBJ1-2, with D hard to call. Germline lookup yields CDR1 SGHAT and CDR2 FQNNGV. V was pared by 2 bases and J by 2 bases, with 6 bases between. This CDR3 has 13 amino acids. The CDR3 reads CASSLPFNYGYTF. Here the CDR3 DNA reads TGTGCCAGCAGCTTACCCTTCAACTATGGCTACACCTTC.

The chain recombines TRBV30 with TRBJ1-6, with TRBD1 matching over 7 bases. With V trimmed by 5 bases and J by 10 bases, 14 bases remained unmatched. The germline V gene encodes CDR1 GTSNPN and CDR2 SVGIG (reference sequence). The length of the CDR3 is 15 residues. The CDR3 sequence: CAWGDSGTVWSPLHF. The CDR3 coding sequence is TGTGCCTGGGGCGACTCAGGGACAGTGTGGTCACCCCTCCACTTT.

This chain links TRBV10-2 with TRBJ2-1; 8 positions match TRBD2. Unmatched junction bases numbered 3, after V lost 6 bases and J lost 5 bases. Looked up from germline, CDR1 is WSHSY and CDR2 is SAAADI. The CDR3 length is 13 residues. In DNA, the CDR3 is TGCGCCAGCAGCAGCGGGGGTGACAATGAGCAGTTCTTC. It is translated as CASSSGGDNEQFF.

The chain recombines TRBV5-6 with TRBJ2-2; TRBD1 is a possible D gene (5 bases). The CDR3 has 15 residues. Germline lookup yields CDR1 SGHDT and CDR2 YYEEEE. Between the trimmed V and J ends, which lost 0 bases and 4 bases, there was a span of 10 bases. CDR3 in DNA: TGTGCCAGCAGCTTGGGACCAGGGATCACCGGGGAGCTGTTTTTT. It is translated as CASSLGPGITGELFF. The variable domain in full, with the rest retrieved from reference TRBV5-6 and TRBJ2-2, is DAGVTQSPTHLIKTRGQQVTLRCSPKSGHDTVSWYQQALGQGPQFIFQYYEEEERQRGNFPDRFSGHQFPNYSSELNVNALLLGDSALYLCASSLGPGITGELFFGEGSRLTVL.

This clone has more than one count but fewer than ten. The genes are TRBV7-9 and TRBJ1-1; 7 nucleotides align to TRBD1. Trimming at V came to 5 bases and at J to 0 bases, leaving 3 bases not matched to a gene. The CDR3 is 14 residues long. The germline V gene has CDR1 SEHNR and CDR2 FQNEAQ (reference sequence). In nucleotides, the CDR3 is TGTGCCAGCAGCAGGGGACAGCTGAACACTGAAGCTTTCTTT. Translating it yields CASSRGQLNTEAFF.

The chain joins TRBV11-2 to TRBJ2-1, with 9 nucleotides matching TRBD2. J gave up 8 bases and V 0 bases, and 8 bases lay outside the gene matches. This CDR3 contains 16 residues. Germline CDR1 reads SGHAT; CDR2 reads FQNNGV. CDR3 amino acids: CASSLDMAGGAYEQFF. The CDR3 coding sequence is TGTGCCAGCAGCTTAGATATGGCGGGAGGGGCGTATGAGCAGTTCTTC.

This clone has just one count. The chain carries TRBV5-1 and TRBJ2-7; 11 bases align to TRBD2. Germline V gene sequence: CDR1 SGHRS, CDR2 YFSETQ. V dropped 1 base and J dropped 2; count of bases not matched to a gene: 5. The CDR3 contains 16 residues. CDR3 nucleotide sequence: TGCGCCAGCAGCTTGCTGACTAGCGGGACCGCCTACGAGCAGTACTTC. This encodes CASSLLTSGTAYEQYF.

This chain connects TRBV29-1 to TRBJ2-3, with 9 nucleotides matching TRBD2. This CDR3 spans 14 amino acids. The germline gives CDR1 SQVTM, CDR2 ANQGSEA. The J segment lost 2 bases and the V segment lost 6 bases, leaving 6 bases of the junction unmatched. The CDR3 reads CSVRSSGTTDTQYF. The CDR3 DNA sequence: TGCAGCGTGAGGTCTAGCGGGACCACAGATACGCAGTATTTT.

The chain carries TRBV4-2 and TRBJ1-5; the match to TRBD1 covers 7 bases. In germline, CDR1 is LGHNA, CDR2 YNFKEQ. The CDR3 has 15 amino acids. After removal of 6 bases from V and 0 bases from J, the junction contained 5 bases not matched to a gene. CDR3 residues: CASRPTGLSNQPQHF. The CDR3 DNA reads TGTGCCAGCAGACCGACAGGGCTTAGCAATCAGCCCCAGCATTTT.

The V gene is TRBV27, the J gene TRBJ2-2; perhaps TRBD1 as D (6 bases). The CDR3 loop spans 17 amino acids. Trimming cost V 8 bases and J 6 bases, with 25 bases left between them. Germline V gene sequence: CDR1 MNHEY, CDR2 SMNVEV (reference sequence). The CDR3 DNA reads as TGTGCCAGCGGGTTTGGGATTAGACAGGTCGTCGCCGGGGAGCTGTTTTTT. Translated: CASGFGIRQVVAGELFF.